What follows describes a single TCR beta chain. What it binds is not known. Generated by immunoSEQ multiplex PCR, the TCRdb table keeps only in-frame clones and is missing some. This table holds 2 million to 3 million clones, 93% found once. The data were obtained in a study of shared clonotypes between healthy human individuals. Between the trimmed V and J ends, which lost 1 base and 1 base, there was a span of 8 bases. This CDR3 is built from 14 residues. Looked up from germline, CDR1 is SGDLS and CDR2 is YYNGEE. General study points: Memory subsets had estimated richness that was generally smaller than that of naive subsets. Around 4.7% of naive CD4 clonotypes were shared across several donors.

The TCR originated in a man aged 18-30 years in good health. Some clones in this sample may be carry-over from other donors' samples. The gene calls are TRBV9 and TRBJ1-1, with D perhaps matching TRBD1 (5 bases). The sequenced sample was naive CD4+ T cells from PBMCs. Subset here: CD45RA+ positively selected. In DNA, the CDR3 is TGTGCCAGCAGCGTAATAACAGGGAACACTGAAGCTTTCTTT. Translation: CASSVITGNTEAFF.